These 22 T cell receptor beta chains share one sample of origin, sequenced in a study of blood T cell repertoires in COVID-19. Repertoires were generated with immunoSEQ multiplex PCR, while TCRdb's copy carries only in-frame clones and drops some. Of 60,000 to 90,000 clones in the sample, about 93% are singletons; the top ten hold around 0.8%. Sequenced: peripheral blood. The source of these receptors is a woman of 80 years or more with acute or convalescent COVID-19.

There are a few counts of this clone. CDR3 nucleotide sequence: TGTGCCAGCAGCTTGGCCCCGGGACAGGGGGAGAAAGGCTACACCTTC. Its translation is CASSLAPGQGEKGYTF. The chain joins TRBV5-5 to TRBJ1-2; 11 bases line up with TRBD1. CDR1 SGHKS and CDR2 YYEKEE come from the germline V gene (reference sequence). The CDR3 extends over 16 amino acids. Trimming at V came to 0 bases and at J to 8 bases, leaving 9 bases not matched to a gene. The full variable domain, in which reference TRBV5-5 and TRBJ1-2 provide the parts outside the CDR3, is DAGVTQSPTHLIKTRGQQVTLRCSPISGHKSVSWYQQVLGQGPQFIFQYYEKEERGRGNFPDRFSARQFPNYSSELNVNALLLGDSALYLCASSLAPGQGEKGYTFGSGTRLTVV.

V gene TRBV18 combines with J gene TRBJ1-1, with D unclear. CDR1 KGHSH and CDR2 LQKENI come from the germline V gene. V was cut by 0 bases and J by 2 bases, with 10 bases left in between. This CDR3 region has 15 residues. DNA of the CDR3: TGTGCCAGCTCACCACCGGCTCAGGTTAACACTGAAGCTTTCTTT. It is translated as CASSPPAQVNTEAFF.

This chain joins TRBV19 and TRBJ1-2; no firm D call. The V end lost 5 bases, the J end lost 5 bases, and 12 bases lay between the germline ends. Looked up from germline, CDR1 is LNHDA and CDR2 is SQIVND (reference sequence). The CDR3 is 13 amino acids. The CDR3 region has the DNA TGTGCCAGTAGTCGGACTTCTGATTATGGCTACACCTTC. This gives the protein CASSRTSDYGYTF.

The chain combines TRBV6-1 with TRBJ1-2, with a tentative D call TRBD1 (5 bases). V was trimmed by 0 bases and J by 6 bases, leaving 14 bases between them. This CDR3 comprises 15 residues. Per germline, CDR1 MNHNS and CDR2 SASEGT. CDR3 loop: CASSEAVEGSDGYTF. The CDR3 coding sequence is TGTGCCAGCAGTGAAGCGGTGGAGGGGTCAGATGGCTACACCTTC.

The CDR3 DNA reads as TGTGCCAGCAGTTATTTTAAGAACACTGAAGCTTTCTTT. Translating gives CASSYFKNTEAFF. This rearrangement joins TRBV6-2 or TRBV6-3 to TRBJ1-1; D not certain. This CDR3 comprises 13 residues. Trimming took 3 bases from V and 1 from J, leaving 6 bases between them. Germline V gene data show CDR1 as MNHEY and CDR2 as SVGEGT.

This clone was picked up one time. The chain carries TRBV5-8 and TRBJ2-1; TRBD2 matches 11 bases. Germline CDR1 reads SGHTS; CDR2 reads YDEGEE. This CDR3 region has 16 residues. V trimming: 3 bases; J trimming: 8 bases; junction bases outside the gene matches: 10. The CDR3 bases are TGTGCCAGCAGCTGGAGTACTAGCGGGAGTTGGGATGAGCAGTTCTTC. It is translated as CASSWSTSGSWDEQFF.

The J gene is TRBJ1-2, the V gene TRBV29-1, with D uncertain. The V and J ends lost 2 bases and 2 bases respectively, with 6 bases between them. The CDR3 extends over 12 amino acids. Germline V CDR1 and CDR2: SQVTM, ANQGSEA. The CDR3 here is CSVESRNYGYTF. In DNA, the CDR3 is TGCAGCGTTGAATCTCGGAACTATGGCTACACCTTC.

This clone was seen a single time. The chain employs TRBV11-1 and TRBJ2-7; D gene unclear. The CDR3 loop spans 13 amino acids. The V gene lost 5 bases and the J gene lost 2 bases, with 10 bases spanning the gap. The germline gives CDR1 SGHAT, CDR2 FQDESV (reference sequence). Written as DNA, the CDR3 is TGTGCCAGCAGCAGAGACTCACCCTACGAGCAGTACTTC. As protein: CASSRDSPYEQYF.

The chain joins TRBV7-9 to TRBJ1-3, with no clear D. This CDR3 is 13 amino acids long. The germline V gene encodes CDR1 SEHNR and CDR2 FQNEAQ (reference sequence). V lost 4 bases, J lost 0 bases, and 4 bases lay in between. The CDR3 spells CASSSNSGNTIYF. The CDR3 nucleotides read TGTGCCAGCAGCTCCAACTCTGGAAACACCATATATTTT.

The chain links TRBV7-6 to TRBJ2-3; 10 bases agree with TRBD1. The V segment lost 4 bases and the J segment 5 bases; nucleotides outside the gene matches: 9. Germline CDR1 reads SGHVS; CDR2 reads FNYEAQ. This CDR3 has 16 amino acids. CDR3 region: CASSSDRQGAGDTQYF. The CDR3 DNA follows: TGTGCCAGCAGCTCGGACCGACAGGGGGCGGGAGATACGCAGTATTTT.

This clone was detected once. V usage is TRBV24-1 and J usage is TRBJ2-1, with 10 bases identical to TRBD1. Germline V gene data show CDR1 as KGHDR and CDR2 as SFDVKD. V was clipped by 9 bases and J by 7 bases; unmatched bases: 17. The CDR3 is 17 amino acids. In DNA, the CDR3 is TGTGCCACCTCATCAGTGGAGACAGGGGGCGCGTGGAATGAGCAGTTCTTC. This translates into CATSSVETGGAWNEQFF.

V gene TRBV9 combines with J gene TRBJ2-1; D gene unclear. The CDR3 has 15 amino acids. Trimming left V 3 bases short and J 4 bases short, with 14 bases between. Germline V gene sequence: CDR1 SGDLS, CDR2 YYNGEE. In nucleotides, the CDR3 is TGTGCCAGCAGCGAGAACCCCCGAACTTACAATGAGCAGTTCTTC. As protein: CASSENPRTYNEQFF.

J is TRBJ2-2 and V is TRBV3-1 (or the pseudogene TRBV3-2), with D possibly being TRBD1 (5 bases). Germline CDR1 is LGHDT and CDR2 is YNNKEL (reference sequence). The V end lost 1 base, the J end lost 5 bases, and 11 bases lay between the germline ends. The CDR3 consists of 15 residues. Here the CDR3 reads CASSQVQGRTGELFF. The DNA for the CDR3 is TGTGCCAGCAGCCAAGTTCAGGGAAGAACCGGGGAGCTGTTTTTT.

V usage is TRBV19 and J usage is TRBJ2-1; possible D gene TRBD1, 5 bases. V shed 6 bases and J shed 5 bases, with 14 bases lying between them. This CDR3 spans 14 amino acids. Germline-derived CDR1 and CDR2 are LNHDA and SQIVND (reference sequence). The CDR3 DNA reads TGTGCCAGTAGCATCCTTGACAGAAACAATGAGCAGTTCTTC. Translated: CASSILDRNNEQFF.

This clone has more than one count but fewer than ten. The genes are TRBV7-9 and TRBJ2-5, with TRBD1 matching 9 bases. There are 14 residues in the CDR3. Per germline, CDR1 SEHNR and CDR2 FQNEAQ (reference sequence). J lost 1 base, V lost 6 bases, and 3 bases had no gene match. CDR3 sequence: CASRSGQGQETQYF. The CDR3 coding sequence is TGTGCCAGCAGATCGGGACAGGGCCAAGAGACCCAGTACTTC.

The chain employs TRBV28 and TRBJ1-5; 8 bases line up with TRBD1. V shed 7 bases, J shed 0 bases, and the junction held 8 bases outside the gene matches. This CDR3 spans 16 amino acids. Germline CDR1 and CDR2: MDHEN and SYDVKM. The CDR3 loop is CASNRGEIYSNQPQHF. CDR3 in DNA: TGTGCCAGCAACAGGGGGGAAATTTATAGCAATCAGCCCCAGCATTTT.

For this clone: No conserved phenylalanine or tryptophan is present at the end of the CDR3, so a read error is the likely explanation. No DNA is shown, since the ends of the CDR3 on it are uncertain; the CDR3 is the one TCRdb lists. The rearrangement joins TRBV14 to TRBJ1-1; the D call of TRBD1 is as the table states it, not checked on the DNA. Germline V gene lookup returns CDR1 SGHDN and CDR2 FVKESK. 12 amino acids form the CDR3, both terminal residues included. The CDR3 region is CASSQARRTGRC.

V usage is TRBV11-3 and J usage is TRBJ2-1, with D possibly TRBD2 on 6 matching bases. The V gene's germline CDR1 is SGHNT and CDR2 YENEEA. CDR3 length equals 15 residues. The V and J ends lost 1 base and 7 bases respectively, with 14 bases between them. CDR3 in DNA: TGTGCCAGCAGCTTAGTAGGAGGGAAGTCTAATGAGCAGTTCTTC. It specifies CASSLVGGKSNEQFF.

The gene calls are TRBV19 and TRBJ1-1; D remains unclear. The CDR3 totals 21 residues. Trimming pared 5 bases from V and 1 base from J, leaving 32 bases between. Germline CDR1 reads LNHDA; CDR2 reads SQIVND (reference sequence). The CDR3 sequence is CASSLRRGRKKSLVGNTEAFF. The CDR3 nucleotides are TGTGCCAGTAGTTTAAGACGGGGAAGGAAAAAAAGCCTAGTCGGGAACACTGAAGCTTTCTTT.

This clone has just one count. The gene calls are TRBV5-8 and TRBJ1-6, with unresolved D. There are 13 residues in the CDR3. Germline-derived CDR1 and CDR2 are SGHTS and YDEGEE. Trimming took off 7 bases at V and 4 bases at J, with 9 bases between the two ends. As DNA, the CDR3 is TGTGCCAGCCGAGACACATATAATTCACCCCTCCACTTT. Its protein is CASRDTYNSPLHF.

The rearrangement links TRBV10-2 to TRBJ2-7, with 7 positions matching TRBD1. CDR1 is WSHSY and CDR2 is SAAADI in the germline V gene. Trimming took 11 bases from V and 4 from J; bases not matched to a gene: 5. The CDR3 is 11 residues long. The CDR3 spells CAAGTEYEQYF. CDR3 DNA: TGCGCCGCCGGGACAGAATACGAGCAGTACTTC.

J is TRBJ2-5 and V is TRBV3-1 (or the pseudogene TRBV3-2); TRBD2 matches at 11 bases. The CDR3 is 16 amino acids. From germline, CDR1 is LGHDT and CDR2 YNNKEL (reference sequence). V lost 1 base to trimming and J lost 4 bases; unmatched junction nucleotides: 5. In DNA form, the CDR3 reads TGTGCCAGCAGCCAAGTTCTAGCGGGAGGTGGAGAGACCCAGTACTTC. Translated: CASSQVLAGGGETQYF.